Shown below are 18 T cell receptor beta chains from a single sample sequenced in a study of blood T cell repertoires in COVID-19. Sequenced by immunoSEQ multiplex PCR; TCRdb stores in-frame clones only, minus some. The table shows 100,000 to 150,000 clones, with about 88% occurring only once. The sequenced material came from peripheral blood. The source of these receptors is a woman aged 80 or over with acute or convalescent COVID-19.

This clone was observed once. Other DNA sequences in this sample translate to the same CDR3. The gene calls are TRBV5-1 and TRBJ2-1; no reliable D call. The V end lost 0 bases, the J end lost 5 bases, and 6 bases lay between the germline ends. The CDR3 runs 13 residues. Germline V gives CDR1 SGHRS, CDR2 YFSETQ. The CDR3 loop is CASSLGRDNEQFF. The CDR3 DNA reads TGCGCCAGCAGCTTGGGTAGAGACAATGAGCAGTTCTTC. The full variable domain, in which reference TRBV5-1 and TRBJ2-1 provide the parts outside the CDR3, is KAGVTQTPRYLIKTRGQQVTLSCSPISGHRSVSWYQQTPGQGLQFLFEYFSETQRNKGNFPGRFSGRQFSNSRSEMNVSTLELGDSALYLCASSLGRDNEQFFGPGTRLTVL.

The CDR3 DNA is TGTGCCAGCAGTGGCCGGGACAGGGGAGCCTACGAGCAGTACTTC. It translates to CASSGRDRGAYEQYF. This chain connects TRBV28 to TRBJ2-7, with TRBD1 matching 10 bases. CDR1 is MDHEN, CDR2 SYDVKM, per germline. The ends lost 5 bases at V and 2 bases at J; junction bases unmatched: 6. The CDR3 is made up of 15 amino acids.

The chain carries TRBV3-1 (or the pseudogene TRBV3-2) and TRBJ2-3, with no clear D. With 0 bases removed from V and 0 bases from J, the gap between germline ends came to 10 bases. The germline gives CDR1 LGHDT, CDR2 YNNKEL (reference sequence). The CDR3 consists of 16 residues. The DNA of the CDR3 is TGTGCCAGCAGCCAAGATGGGTACAGAAGCACAGATACGCAGTATTTT. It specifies CASSQDGYRSTDTQYF.

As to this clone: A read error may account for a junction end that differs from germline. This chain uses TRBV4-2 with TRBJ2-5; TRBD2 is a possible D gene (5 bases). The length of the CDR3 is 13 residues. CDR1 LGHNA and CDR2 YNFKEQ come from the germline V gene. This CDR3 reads CASSQVTSRTQYF. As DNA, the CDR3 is TGTGCCAGCAGTCAAGTAACTAGTCGTACCCAGTACTTC.

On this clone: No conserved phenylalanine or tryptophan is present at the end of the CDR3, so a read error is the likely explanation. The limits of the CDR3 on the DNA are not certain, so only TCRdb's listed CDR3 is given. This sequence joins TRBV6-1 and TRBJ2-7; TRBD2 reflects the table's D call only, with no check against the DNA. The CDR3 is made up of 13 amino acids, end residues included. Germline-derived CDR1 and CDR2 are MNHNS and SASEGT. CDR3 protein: CASSESGATSGTL.

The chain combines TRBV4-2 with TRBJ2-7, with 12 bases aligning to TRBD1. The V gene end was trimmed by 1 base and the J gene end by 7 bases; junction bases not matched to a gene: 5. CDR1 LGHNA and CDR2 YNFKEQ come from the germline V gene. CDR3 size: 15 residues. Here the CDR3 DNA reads TGTGCCAGCAGCCAAGTGGGACAGGGGGCTCAAGAGCAGTACTTC. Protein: CASSQVGQGAQEQYF.

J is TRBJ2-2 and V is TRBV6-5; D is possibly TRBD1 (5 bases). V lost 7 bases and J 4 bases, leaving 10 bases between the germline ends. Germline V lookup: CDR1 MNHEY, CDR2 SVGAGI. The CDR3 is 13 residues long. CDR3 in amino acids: CASTQGATGELFF. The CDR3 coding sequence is TGTGCCAGCACCCAGGGTGCCACCGGGGAGCTGTTTTTT.

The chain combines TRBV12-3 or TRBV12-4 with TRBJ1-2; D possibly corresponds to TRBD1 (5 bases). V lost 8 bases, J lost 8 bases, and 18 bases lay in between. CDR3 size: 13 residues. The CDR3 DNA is TGTGCCAGCTCTCTCGTGACAGTTTCGGGCTACACCTTC. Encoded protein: CASSLVTVSGYTF.

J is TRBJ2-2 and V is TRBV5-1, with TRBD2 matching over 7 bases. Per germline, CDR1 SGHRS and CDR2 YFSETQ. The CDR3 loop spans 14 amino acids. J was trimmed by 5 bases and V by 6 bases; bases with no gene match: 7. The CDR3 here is CASTSGDSTGELFF. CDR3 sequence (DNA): TGCGCCAGCACAAGCGGGGACTCAACCGGGGAGCTGTTTTTT.

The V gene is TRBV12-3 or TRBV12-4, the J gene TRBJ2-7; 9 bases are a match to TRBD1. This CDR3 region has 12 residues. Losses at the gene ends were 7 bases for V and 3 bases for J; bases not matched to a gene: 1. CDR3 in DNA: TGTGCCAGCAAGGGACAGGGCTACGAGCAGTACTTC. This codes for CASKGQGYEQYF.

As DNA, the CDR3 is TGTGCCAGCAGCCCCTCAGGGGACCAATTCGAAGCTTTCTTT. Protein sequence: CASSPSGDQFEAFF. The chain links TRBV3-1 (or the pseudogene TRBV3-2) to TRBJ1-1, with TRBD1 as a possible D gene (6 bases). Per germline, CDR1 LGHDT and CDR2 YNNKEL (reference sequence). The V and J ends lost 4 bases and 8 bases respectively, with 17 bases between them. The CDR3 is 14 amino acids.

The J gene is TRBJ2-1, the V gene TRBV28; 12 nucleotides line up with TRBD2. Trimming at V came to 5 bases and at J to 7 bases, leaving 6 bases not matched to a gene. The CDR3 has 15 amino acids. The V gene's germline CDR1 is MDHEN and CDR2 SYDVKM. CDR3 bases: TGTGCCAGCAGTACCCTAGCGGGAGGGTTGAATGAGCAGTTCTTC. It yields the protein CASSTLAGGLNEQFF.

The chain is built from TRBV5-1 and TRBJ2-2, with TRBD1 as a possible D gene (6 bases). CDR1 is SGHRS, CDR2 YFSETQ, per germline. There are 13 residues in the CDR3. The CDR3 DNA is TGCGGGGACCGGGACACCGACACCGGGGAGCTGTTTTTT. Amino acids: CGDRDTDTGELFF.

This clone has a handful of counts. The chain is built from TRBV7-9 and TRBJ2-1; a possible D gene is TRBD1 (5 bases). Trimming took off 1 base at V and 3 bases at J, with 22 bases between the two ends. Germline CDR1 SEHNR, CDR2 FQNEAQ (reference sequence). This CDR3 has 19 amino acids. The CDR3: CASSLGGSSGNTVYNEQFF. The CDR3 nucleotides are TGTGCCAGCAGCTTAGGAGGTTCCTCAGGGAACACCGTCTACAATGAGCAGTTCTTC. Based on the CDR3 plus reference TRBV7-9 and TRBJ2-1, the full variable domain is DTGVSQNPRHKITKRGQNVTFRCDPISEHNRLYWYRQTLGQGPEFLTYFQNEAQLEKSRLLSDRFSAERPKGSFSTLEIQRTEQGDSAMYLCASSLGGSSGNTVYNEQFFGPGTRLTVL.

CDR3 amino acids: CASSLLTGGPLTSSTATNEKLFF. The CDR3 DNA is TGTGCCAGCAGTTTACTGACAGGGGGCCCATTAACATCATCAACGGCAACTAATGAAAAACTGTTTTTT. The V and J genes are TRBV28 and TRBJ1-4; the match to TRBD1 covers 10 bases. CDR1 and CDR2 (germline): MDHEN, SYDVKM. There are 23 residues in the CDR3. V trimming: 2 bases; J trimming: 0 bases; junction bases outside the gene matches: 21.

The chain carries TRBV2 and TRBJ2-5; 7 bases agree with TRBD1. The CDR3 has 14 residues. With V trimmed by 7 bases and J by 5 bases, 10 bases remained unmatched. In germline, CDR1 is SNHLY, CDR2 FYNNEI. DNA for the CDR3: TGTGCCAGCATCGGGGACAGTCTGCTGGAGACCCAGTACTTC. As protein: CASIGDSLLETQYF. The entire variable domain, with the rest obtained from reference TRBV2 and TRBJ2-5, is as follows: EPEVTQTPSHQVTQMGQEVILRCVPISNHLYFYWYRQILGQKVEFLVSFYNNEISEKSEIFDDQFSVERPDGSNFTLKIRSTKLEDSAMYFCASIGDSLLETQYFGPGTRLLVL.

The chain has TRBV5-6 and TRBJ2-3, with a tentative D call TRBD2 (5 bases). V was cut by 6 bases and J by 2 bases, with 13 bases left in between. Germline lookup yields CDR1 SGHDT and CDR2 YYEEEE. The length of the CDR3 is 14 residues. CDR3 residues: CASNGEGHTDTQYF. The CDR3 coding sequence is TGTGCCAGCAACGGCGAGGGCCACACAGATACGCAGTATTTT. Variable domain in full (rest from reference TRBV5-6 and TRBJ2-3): DAGVTQSPTHLIKTRGQQVTLRCSPKSGHDTVSWYQQALGQGPQFIFQYYEEEERQRGNFPDRFSGHQFPNYSSELNVNALLLGDSALYLCASNGEGHTDTQYFGPGTRLTVL.

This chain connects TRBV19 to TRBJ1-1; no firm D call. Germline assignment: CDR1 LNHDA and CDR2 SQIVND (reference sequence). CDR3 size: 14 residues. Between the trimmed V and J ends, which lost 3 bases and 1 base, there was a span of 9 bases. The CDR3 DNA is TGTGCCAGTAGTATGGAGGCGGCGAACACTGAAGCTTTCTTT. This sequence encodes CASSMEAANTEAFF. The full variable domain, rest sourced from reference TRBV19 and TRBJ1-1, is DGGITQSPKYLFRKEGQNVTLSCEQNLNHDAMYWYRQDPGQGLRLIYYSQIVNDFQKGDIAEGYSVSREKKESFPLTVTSAQKNPTAFYLCASSMEAANTEAFFGQGTRLTVV.